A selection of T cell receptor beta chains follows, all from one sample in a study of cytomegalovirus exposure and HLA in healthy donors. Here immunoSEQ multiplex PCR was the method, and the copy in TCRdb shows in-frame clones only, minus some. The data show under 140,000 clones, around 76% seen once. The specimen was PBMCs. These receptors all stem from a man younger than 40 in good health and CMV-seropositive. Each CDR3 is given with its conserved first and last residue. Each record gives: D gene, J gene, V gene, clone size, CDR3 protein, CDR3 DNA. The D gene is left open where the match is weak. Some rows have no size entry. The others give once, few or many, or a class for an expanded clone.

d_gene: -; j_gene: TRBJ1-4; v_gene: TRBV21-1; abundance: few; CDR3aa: CASSAWDRSNEKLFF; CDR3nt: TGTGCCAGCAGCGCATGGGACAGGTCTAATGAAAAACTGTTTTTT
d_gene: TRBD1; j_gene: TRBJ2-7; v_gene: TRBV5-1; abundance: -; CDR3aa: CASSLGTGTGGIDEQYF; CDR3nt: TGCGCCAGCAGCTTGGGGACCGGGACAGGGGGCATAGACGAGCAGTACTTC
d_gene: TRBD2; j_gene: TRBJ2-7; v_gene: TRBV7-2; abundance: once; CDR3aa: CASSLVAGGYEQYF; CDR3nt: TGTGCCAGCAGCTTAGTGGCGGGAGGCTACGAGCAGTACTTC
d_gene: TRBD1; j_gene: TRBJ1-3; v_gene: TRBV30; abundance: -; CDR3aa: CAWGTGGSGNTIYF; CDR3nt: TGTGCCTGGGGGACAGGGGGCTCTGGAAACACCATATATTTT
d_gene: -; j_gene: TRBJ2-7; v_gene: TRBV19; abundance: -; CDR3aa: CASSIGGQGYEQYF; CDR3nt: TGTGCCAGTAGTATAGGGGGGCAGGGCTACGAGCAGTACTTC
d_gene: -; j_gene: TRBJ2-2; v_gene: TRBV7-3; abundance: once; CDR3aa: CASSLIGGTTSTGELFF; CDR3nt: TGTGCCAGCAGCTTAATAGGGGGGACTACCAGCACCGGGGAGCTGTTTTTT
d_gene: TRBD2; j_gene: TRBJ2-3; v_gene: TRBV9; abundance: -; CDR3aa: CASSGGGSSSLHLTDTQYF; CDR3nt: TGTGCCAGCAGCGGGGGGGGTAGCTCCTCTCTTCACCTCACAGATACGCAGTATTTT
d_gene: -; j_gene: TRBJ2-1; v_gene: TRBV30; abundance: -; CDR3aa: CASTAYNEQFF; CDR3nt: TGTGCCTCCACAGCCTACAATGAGCAGTTCTTC
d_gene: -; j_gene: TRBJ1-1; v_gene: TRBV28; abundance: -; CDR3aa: CASSQDRNTEAFF; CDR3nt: TGTGCCAGCAGTCAAGACAGGAACACTGAAGCTTTCTTT
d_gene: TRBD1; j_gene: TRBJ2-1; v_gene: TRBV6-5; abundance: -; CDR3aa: CASSLPGTGSYNEQFF; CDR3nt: TGTGCCAGCAGTTTACCCGGGACAGGGTCATACAATGAGCAGTTCTTC
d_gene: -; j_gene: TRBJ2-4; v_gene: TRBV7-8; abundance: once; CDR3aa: CASSSRAAEGIQYF; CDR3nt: TGTGCCAGCAGCTCACGGGCTGCTGAGGGCATTCAGTACTTC
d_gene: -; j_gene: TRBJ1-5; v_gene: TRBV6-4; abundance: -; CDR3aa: CASSDKSMGQPQHF; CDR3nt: TGTGCCAGCAGTGACAAAAGTATGGGCCAGCCCCAGCATTTT
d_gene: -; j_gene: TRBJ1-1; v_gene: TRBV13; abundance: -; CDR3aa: CASSLARPEAFF; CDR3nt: TGTGCCAGCAGCTTGGCGAGGCCTGAAGCTTTCTTT
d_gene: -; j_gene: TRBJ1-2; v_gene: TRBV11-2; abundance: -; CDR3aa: CASSLGQGFGYTF; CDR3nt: TGTGCCAGCAGCTTAGGTCAGGGGTTTGGCTACACCTTC
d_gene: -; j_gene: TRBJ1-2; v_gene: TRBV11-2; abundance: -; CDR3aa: CASSYNTYGYTF; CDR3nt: TGTGCCAGCAGTTACAACACCTATGGCTACACCTTC
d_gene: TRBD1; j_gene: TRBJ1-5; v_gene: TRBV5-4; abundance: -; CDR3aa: CASSSGGGQPQHF; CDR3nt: TGTGCCAGCAGCTCAGGGGGCGGTCAGCCCCAGCATTTT
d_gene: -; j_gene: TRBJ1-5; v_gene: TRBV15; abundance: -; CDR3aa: CATSRGGESNQPQHF; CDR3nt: TGTGCCACCAGCAGAGGCGGGGAGAGCAATCAGCCCCAGCATTTT
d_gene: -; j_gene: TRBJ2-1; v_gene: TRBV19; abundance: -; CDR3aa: CANPGNNEQFF; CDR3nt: TGTGCCAACCCGGGGAACAATGAGCAGTTCTTC
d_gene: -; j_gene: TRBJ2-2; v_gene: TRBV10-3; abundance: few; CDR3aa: CATFEKGSGTGELFF; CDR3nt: TGTGCCACCTTTGAAAAGGGGTCCGGCACCGGGGAGCTGTTTTTT
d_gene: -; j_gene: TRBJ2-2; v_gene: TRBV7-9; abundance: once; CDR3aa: CASSLAIQDLQNTGELFF; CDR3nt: TGTGCCAGCAGCTTAGCGATACAGGACCTGCAAAACACCGGGGAGCTGTTTTTT
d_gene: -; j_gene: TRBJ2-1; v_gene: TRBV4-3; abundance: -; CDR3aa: CASSQDYPRGQFF; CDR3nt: TGCGCCAGCAGCCAAGATTATCCGCGGGGGCAGTTCTTC
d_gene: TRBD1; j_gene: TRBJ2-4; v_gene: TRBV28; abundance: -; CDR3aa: CASSPGTGRNIQYF; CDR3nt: TGTGCCAGCAGTCCCGGGACAGGGAGGAACATTCAGTACTTC
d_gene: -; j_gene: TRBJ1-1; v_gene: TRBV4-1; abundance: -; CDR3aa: CASSQDLRRGAFF; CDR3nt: TGCGCCAGCAGCCAAGATTTACGAAGGGGAGCTTTCTTT
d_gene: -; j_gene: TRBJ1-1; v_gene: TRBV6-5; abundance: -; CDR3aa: CASSYSGFGGNTEAFF; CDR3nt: TGTGCCAGCAGTTACTCGGGGTTTGGAGGGAACACTGAAGCTTTCTTT
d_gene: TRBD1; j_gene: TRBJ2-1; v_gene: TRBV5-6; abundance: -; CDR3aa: CASSLGQGGVYEQFF; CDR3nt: TGTGCCAGCAGCCTTGGACAGGGGGGGGTATATGAGCAGTTCTTC
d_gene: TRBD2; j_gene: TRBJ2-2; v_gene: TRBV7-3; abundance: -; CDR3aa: CASSRNSGGNTGELFF; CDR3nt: TGTGCCAGCAGCCGGAATAGCGGGGGGAACACCGGGGAGCTGTTTTTT
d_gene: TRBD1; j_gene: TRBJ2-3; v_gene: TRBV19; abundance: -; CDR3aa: CASCRRTGERNTQYF; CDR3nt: TGTGCCAGTTGTCGGCGGACAGGGGAGAGAAATACGCAGTATTTT
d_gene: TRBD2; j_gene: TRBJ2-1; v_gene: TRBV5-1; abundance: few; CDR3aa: CASSLPLAEGYNEQFF; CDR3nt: TGCGCCAGCAGCCTCCCCCTAGCGGAAGGGTACAATGAGCAGTTCTTC
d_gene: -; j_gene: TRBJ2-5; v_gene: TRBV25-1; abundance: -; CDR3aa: CASSEFGGSEPQETQYF; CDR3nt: TGTGCCAGCAGTGAATTTGGGGGCAGTGAGCCCCAAGAGACCCAGTACTTC
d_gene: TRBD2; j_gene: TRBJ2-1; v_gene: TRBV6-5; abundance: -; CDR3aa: CASSSGTSVYNEQFF; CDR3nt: TGTGCCAGCAGTTCCGGGACTAGCGTATACAATGAGCAGTTCTTC
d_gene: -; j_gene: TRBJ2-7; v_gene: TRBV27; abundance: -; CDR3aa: CASSPWDTGYEQYF; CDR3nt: TGTGCCAGCAGTCCGTGGGACACCGGCTACGAGCAGTACTTC
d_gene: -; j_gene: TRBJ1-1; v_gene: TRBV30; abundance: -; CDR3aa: CAWSVGAGGTEAFF; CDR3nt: TGTGCCTGGAGTGTAGGGGCGGGAGGCACTGAAGCTTTCTTT
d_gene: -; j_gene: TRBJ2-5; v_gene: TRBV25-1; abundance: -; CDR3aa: CASSEGGGAGETQYF; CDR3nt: TGTGCCAGCAGTGAGGGAGGGGGGGCCGGGGAGACCCAGTACTTC
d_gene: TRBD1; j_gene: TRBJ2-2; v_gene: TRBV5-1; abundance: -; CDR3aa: CASSLGRDRANTGELFF; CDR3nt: TGCGCCAGCAGCTTGGGAAGGGACAGGGCGAACACCGGGGAGCTGTTTTTT
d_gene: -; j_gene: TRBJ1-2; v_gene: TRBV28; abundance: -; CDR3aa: CASGLQGYGYTF; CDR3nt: TGTGCCAGCGGGTTACAGGGCTATGGCTACACCTTC
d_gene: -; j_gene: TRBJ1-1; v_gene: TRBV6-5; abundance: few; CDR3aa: CATASGNTEAFF; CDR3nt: TGTGCCACCGCTTCAGGGAACACTGAAGCTTTCTTT
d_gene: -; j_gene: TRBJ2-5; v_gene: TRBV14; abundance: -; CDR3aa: CASSHSTGETQYF; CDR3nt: TGTGCCAGCAGCCATTCCACGGGGGAGACCCAGTACTTC
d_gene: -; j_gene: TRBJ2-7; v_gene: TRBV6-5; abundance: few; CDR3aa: CASSRTDSYEQYF; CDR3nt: TGTGCCAGCAGTCGGACAGACAGTTACGAGCAGTACTTC
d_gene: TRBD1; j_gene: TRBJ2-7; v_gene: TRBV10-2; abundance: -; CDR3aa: CASSGSGTGDEQYF; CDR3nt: TGCGCCAGCAGTGGGTCAGGGACAGGGGACGAGCAGTACTTC
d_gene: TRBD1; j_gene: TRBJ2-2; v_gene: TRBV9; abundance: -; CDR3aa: CASSGQGAGTRELFF; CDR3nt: TGTGCCAGCAGCGGGCAGGGGGCGGGAACCCGGGAGCTGTTTTTT
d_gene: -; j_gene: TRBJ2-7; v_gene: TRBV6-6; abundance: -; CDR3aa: CASSPGGEQYF; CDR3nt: TGTGCCAGCAGCCCCGGAGGCGAGCAGTACTTC
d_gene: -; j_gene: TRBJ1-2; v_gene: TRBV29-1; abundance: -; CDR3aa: CSVETGMGGYTF; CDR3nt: TGCAGCGTTGAGACGGGGATGGGTGGCTACACCTTC
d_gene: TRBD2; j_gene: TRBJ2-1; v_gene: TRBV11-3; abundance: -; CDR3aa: CASSQRTSGGQNEQFF; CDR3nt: TGTGCCAGCAGCCAAAGGACTAGCGGGGGGCAGAATGAGCAGTTCTTC
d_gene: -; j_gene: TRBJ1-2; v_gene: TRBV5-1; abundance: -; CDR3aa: CASSLFLGQSASGYTF; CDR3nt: TGCGCCAGCAGCTTATTCCTCGGACAGTCGGCGTCTGGCTACACCTTC
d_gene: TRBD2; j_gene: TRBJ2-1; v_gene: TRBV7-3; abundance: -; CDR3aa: CASSPWTSGRNEQFF; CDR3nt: TGTGCCAGCAGCCCATGGACTAGCGGGAGGAATGAGCAGTTCTTC